This T cell receptor beta chain was identified in a study of CD8+ T cells in alopecia areata. Study-wide context: Each of the treated patients was given oral tofacitinib, 5 to 10 mg twice daily, for moderate-to-severe alopecia areata. Regarding the study as a whole: Uncertainty remains about how baseline CD8+ expansion links to response, with one nonresponder. Under tofacitinib, fewer expanded CD8+ clones appeared among the top 100 scalp clones. Alopecia totalis/universalis scalp especially showed more expanded CD8+ clones than normal scalp.

The treatment is: oral pan-JAK inhibitor, 5-10 mg twice daily. On this clone: What it binds is not known.

Investigators isolated RNA and reverse transcribed it into cDNA to act as the sequencing template. Using immunoSEQ multiplex PCR, the repertoire was profiled, and TCRdb retains in-frame clones only, with some absent. The sample yields about 180,000 clones, approximately 51% seen once. The TCR sequence derives from a human donor with alopecia areata. The sequencing used CD8+ T cells sorted from blood, collected around week 54, from a patient treated with tofacitinib.

DNA of the CDR3: TGTGCTAGTGGTTTGGTATTGTCCTACTCTGGAAACACCATATATTTT. Translated, it gives CASGLVLSYSGNTIYF. This chain uses TRBV12-5 with TRBJ1-3, with D uncertain. The germline V gene encodes CDR1 LGHNT and CDR2 FRNRAP. The V gene lost 0 bases and the J gene lost 0 bases, with 9 bases spanning the gap. The CDR3 covers 16 residues.